What follows are 30 T cell receptor beta chains derived from one specimen sequenced in a study of response to subunit inactivated influenza vaccine. TCRdb processed the RT-PCR reads anew with MiXCR; each CDR3 protein has one entry. The sample carries more than 250,000 distinct CDR3 sequences, just over 20% recorded once. Here the sequenced sample was PBMCs from blood, taken approximately 20 months after vaccination. The receptor set was obtained from a man between 45 and 75 years old who received an inactivated influenza vaccine.

The chain employs TRBV20-1 and TRBJ1-1, with no clear D. V dropped 0 bases and J dropped 8 bases, with 13 bases sitting between them. CDR1 is DFQATT, CDR2 SNEGSKA, per germline (reference sequence). There are 13 residues in the CDR3. In DNA, the CDR3 is TGCAGTGCTAGAGATAGGGTCGGCGCAGAAGCTTTCTTT. This sequence encodes CSARDRVGAEAFF.

V gene TRBV4-3 combines with J gene TRBJ1-4; D remains ambiguous. This CDR3 spans 14 amino acids. Germline CDR1 and CDR2: LGHNA and YSLEER. Trimming left V 0 bases short and J 4 bases short, with 6 bases between. The DNA for the CDR3 is TGCGCCAGCAGCCAAGACAGCTTTAATGAAAAACTGTTTTTT. Translation: CASSQDSFNEKLFF.

This clonotype was observed at least ten times. V is TRBV6-2 or TRBV6-3 and J is TRBJ1-1; D not resolved. Germline loops: CDR1 MNHEY, CDR2 SVGEGT. Deletions cut 8 bases from V and 1 base from J, with 11 bases between. The CDR3 covers 13 residues. CDR3 in DNA: TGTGCCAGCTGGAAAGCAGGGAACACTGAAGCTTTCTTT. It translates to CASWKAGNTEAFF.

The chain is built from TRBV20-1 and TRBJ2-1; D gene unclear. There are 13 residues in the CDR3. Germline V gives CDR1 DFQATT, CDR2 SNEGSKA (reference sequence). Trimming took 6 bases from V and 0 from J, leaving 9 bases between them. The CDR3 bases are TGCAGTGCCCCACTAAGCTCCTACAATGAGCAGTTCTTC. This translates into CSAPLSSYNEQFF.

In this sample, this clonotype turned up a few times. The chain combines TRBV29-1 with TRBJ1-2, with 9 bases identical to TRBD1. CDR1 and CDR2 from the germline V gene are SQVTM and ANQGSEA. This CDR3 is 14 amino acids long. Germline trimming cut 4 bases from V and 7 bases from J; bases unmatched to any gene: 10. CDR3 nucleotide sequence: TGCAGCGTTGTAGGTTTGGGACAGGGAGGTGGCTACACCTTC. It specifies CSVVGLGQGGGYTF.

This chain links TRBV7-2 with TRBJ2-7, with TRBD1 identical over 9 bases. There are 14 residues in the CDR3. Germline loops: CDR1 SGHTA, CDR2 FQGNSA. V was clipped by 2 bases and J by 4 bases; unmatched bases: 3. The CDR3 is CASSLTTGGYEQYF. DNA for the CDR3: TGTGCCAGCAGCTTAACGACAGGGGGTTACGAGCAGTACTTC.

This clonotype was detected only a few times. The DNA for the CDR3 is TGCAGTGCTAGAGGGCAGGCTAGAGGGGAGACCCAGTACTTC. Its translation: CSARGQARGETQYF. The V call is TRBV20-1, the J call TRBJ2-5; maybe TRBD2 (5 bases). Trimming stripped 1 base from V and 5 bases from J, with 14 bases between. Germline V gene sequence: CDR1 DFQATT, CDR2 SNEGSKA (reference sequence). The CDR3 totals 14 residues.

This clonotype was observed a few times. This chain connects TRBV19 to TRBJ1-5; 7 nucleotides line up with TRBD1. The V and J ends lost 3 bases and 6 bases, in that order; junction bases with no gene match: 8. Germline V gene data show CDR1 as LNHDA and CDR2 as SQIVND (reference sequence). This CDR3 contains 15 residues. The CDR3 bases are TGTGCCAGTAGTATGTGGACAGGTAGGCGTCAGCCCCAGCATTTT. Encoded protein: CASSMWTGRRQPQHF.

V and J are TRBV21-1 and TRBJ2-5; the tabulated D call, TRBD2, remains unverified against the DNA. TRBV21-1 is a listed pseudogene. The CDR3 is 16 amino acids. The chain's CDR3 is CASSKGGRDPPKTQYF. The CDR3 nucleotides read TGTGCCAGCAGCAAAGGGGGGCGGGACCCTCCCAAGACCCAGTACTTC.

V and J are TRBV5-1 and TRBJ2-1, with 7 positions matching TRBD2. The germline CDR1 and CDR2 sequences are SGHRS and YFSETQ. This CDR3 has 16 amino acids. Trimming removed 7 bases from V and 0 bases from J; junction bases left unmatched: 10. CDR3 protein: CASRAASGISYNEQFF. The CDR3 region has the DNA TGCGCCAGCCGGGCGGCTAGCGGTATCTCCTACAATGAGCAGTTCTTC.

V is TRBV20-1 and J is TRBJ1-5, with a possible D match to TRBD1 (6 bases). The V end was cut by 0 bases, the J end by 7 bases, with 16 bases between. CDR3 length: 15 residues. The germline V gene has CDR1 DFQATT and CDR2 SNEGSKA (reference sequence). The CDR3 DNA reads TGCAGTGCTAGAGATTGGGACAAGGGGGAACAGCCCCAGCATTTT. Translation: CSARDWDKGEQPQHF.

The V gene is TRBV6-2 or TRBV6-3, the J gene TRBJ2-2; 9 nucleotides agree with TRBD1. The germline V gene encodes CDR1 MNHEY and CDR2 SVGEGT. This CDR3 region has 13 residues. V lost 6 bases to trimming and J lost 6 bases; unmatched junction nucleotides: 2. As DNA, the CDR3 is TGTGCCAGCAGGGGACAGGGCGCCGGGGAGCTGTTTTTT. This codes for CASRGQGAGELFF.

This clonotype was seen only a few times. V gene TRBV20-1 combines with J gene TRBJ1-1, with 7 nucleotides matching TRBD1. Germline loops: CDR1 DFQATT, CDR2 SNEGSKA (reference sequence). Trimming at V came to 6 bases and at J to 1 base, leaving 11 bases not matched to a gene. This CDR3 region has 15 residues. CDR3 sequence: CSAGGDRWGNTEAFF. The CDR3 nucleotides read TGCAGTGCCGGAGGGGACAGATGGGGGAACACTGAAGCTTTCTTT.

Many counts were recorded for this clonotype. The CDR3 DNA follows: TGTGCCAGCAGCCCAGACAGGTTTCTAGCCAAAAACATTCAGTACTTC. Residues: CASSPDRFLAKNIQYF. The chain recombines TRBV11-2 with TRBJ2-4, with a weak D call TRBD1 (6 bases). CDR3 length equals 16 residues. In germline, CDR1 is SGHAT, CDR2 FQNNGV. The V end lost 5 bases, the J end lost 0 bases, and 14 bases lay between the germline ends.

In its sample, this clonotype was seen a few times. This chain joins TRBV7-9 and TRBJ1-1; 7 bases map to TRBD1. Germline V CDR1 and CDR2: SEHNR, FQNEAQ (reference sequence). J gave up 5 bases and V 3 bases, and 6 bases lay outside the gene matches. This CDR3 is built from 14 residues. CDR3 loop: CASSLGQTPTEAFF. CDR3 nucleotide sequence: TGTGCCAGCAGCTTGGGACAGACTCCAACTGAAGCTTTCTTT.

V and J are TRBV6-1 and TRBJ2-7; the D is unclear. This CDR3 contains 14 residues. Trimming pared 8 bases from V and 2 bases from J, leaving 16 bases between. CDR1 MNHNS and CDR2 SASEGT come from the germline V gene. The chain's CDR3 is CASSGDAFTYEQYF. CDR3 nucleotides: TGTGCCAGCTCTGGGGATGCCTTCACCTACGAGCAGTACTTC.

The genes are TRBV19 and TRBJ2-6; D possibly corresponds to TRBD1 (6 bases). The CDR3 consists of 13 residues. Germline CDR1 and CDR2: LNHDA and SQIVND (reference sequence). V lost 5 bases to trimming and J lost 7 bases, with 9 bases between them. The CDR3 is CASSVQGANVLTF. CDR3 nucleotide sequence: TGTGCCAGTAGTGTACAGGGTGCCAACGTCCTGACTTTC.

V gene TRBV10-3 combines with J gene TRBJ2-5; no definite D call. V was pared by 3 bases and J by 6 bases, with 8 bases between. The CDR3 spans 12 residues. Germline CDR1 and CDR2: ENHRY and SYGVKD. The CDR3 DNA is TGTGCCATCAGTGATATCGGAAAGACCCAGTACTTC. Residues: CAISDIGKTQYF.

This clonotype was recorded a few times. The chain employs TRBV6-2 or TRBV6-3 and TRBJ2-1; 7 bases map to TRBD2. Trimming removed 6 bases from V and 6 bases from J; junction bases left unmatched: 5. Germline CDR1 is MNHEY and CDR2 is SVGEGT. The CDR3 is 13 residues long. CDR3 bases: TGTGCCAGCAGAAAGACTAGCTCCAATGAGCAGTTCTTC. It encodes CASRKTSSNEQFF.

This clonotype was observed a few times. V is TRBV12-3 or TRBV12-4 and J is TRBJ1-1; D ambiguous. The V and J ends lost 4 bases and 4 bases respectively, with 13 bases between them. CDR3 length: 14 amino acids. CDR3 coding DNA: TGTGCCAGCAGTTCGACCGCCGTGGTCACTGAAGCTTTCTTT. It is translated as CASSSTAVVTEAFF.

This clonotype was seen at least ten times. This chain uses TRBV6-5 with TRBJ1-1; D uncertain. CDR3 length: 15 residues. The germline V and J ends were trimmed by 0 bases and 1 base, with 9 bases remaining between them. Per germline, CDR1 MNHEY and CDR2 SVGAGI. The CDR3 DNA reads as TGTGCCAGCAGTTACTCGCCCTATTCGAACACTGAAGCTTTCTTT. Translating gives CASSYSPYSNTEAFF.

This clonotype was seen ten or more times. The rearrangement uses TRBV6-1 and TRBJ1-2; weak D call: TRBD1 (5 bases). V shed 2 bases and J shed 6 bases, with 13 bases lying between them. Looked up from germline, CDR1 is MNHNS and CDR2 is SASEGT. The CDR3 consists of 14 residues. CDR3: CASSELRDPDGYTF. The CDR3 nucleotides are TGTGCCAGCAGTGAATTAAGGGACCCTGATGGCTACACCTTC.

In its sample, this clonotype was seen many times. A much larger clone differs from this one at a single base, so this may be a read error. The chain joins TRBV5-1 to TRBJ1-4, with D possibly being TRBD1 (6 bases). Trimming removed 0 bases at V and 8 bases at J, with 14 bases between. CDR1 SGHRS and CDR2 YFSETQ come from the germline V gene. The CDR3 is made up of 15 amino acids. This CDR3 reads CASSLEGGVFEKLFF. In DNA form, the CDR3 reads TGCGCCAGCAGCTTGGAGGGGGGGGTTTTCGAAAAACTGTTTTTT.

The chain links TRBV5-5 to TRBJ1-1, with 7 bases matching TRBD1. The germline CDR1 and CDR2 sequences are SGHKS and YYEKEE (reference sequence). Germline trimming cut 2 bases from V and 0 bases from J; bases unmatched to any gene: 10. This CDR3 comprises 17 residues. The CDR3 region is CASSFLARGPLNTEAFF. The CDR3 DNA is TGTGCCAGCAGCTTCCTTGCGAGGGGGCCCCTGAACACTGAAGCTTTCTTT.

The gene calls are TRBV3-1 and TRBJ2-1, with D possibly being TRBD2 (7 bases). The CDR3 totals 12 residues. Deletions cut 8 bases from V and 7 bases from J, with 12 bases between. CDR1 and CDR2 (germline): LGHDT, YNNKEL (reference sequence). CDR3 coding DNA: TGTGCCAGCGGGGGGAGGGGGAATGAGCAGTTCTTC. It specifies CASGGRGNEQFF.

This chain links TRBV28 with TRBJ2-1, with a tentative D call TRBD1 (6 bases). The CDR3 runs to 15 residues. Trimming removed 3 bases at V and 0 bases at J, with 9 bases between. CDR1 is MDHEN, CDR2 SYDVKM, per germline. The CDR3 nucleotides are TGTGCCAGCAGTTTCACAGGGAGCTCCTACAATGAGCAGTTCTTC. Residues: CASSFTGSSYNEQFF.

This clonotype was seen a handful of times. This chain joins TRBV4-1 and TRBJ1-5; no definite D call. The germline gives CDR1 MGHRA, CDR2 YSYEKL. This CDR3 spans 13 amino acids. V gave up 3 bases and J gave up 5 bases, with 8 bases separating them. The CDR3 DNA sequence: TGCGCCAGCAGCCAGTGGAGGGATCAGCCCCAGCATTTT. Protein sequence: CASSQWRDQPQHF.

This clonotype was recorded a few times. This chain joins TRBV6-6 and TRBJ1-5; D unresolved. Per germline, CDR1 MNHNY and CDR2 SVGAGI (reference sequence). The CDR3 has 14 residues. V was clipped by 7 bases and J by 7 bases, with 17 bases between them. This chain's CDR3 is CASKLPRVEQPQHF. DNA for the CDR3: TGTGCCAGCAAATTACCCCGGGTTGAACAGCCCCAGCATTTT.

The V and J genes are TRBV10-3 and TRBJ2-5; 10 positions agree with TRBD2. The trim removed 3 bases at V and 2 bases at J, leaving 3 bases unmatched. Germline lookup yields CDR1 ENHRY and CDR2 SYGVKD. This CDR3 is 15 amino acids long. This CDR3 reads CAISDSAGGQETQYF. The CDR3 coding sequence is TGTGCCATCAGTGACTCAGCGGGGGGGCAAGAGACCCAGTACTTC.

This clonotype occurred a few times. V and J are TRBV5-5 and TRBJ1-2; 7 bases line up with TRBD1. This CDR3 comprises 15 residues. The J segment lost 4 bases and the V segment lost 4 bases, leaving 10 bases of the junction unmatched. From germline, CDR1 is SGHKS and CDR2 YYEKEE (reference sequence). The CDR3: CASSKPGQSPYGYTF. The CDR3 DNA reads as TGTGCCAGCAGCAAACCGGGACAGAGCCCCTATGGCTACACCTTC.